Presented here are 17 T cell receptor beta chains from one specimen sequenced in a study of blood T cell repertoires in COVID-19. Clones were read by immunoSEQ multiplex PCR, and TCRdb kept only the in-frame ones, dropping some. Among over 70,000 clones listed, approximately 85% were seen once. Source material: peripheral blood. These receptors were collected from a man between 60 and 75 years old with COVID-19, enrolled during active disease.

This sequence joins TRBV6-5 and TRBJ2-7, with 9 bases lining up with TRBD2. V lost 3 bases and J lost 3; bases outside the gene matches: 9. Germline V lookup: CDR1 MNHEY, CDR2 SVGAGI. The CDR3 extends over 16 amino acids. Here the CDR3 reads CASSYSRLAEHYEQYF. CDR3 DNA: TGTGCCAGCAGTTATTCGAGACTAGCGGAGCACTACGAGCAGTACTTC.

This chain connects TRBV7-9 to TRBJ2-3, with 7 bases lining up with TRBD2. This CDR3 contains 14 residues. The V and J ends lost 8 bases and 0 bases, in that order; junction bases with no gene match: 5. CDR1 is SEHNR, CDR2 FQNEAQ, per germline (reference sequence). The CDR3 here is CASRSGTSTDTQYF. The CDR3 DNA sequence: TGTGCCAGCCGAAGCGGGACTAGCACAGATACGCAGTATTTT.

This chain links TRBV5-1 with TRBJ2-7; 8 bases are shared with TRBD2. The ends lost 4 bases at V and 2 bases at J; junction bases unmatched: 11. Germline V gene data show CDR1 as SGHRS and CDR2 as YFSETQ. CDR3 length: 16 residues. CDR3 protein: CASSATSGATPYEQYF. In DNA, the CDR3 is TGCGCCAGCAGCGCCACTAGCGGAGCCACCCCCTACGAGCAGTACTTC.

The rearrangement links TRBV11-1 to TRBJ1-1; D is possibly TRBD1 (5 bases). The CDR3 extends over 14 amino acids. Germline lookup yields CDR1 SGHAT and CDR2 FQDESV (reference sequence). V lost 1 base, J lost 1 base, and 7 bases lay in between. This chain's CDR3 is CASSLGQGNTEAFF. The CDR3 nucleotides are TGTGCCAGCAGCTTAGGGCAGGGGAACACTGAAGCTTTCTTT.

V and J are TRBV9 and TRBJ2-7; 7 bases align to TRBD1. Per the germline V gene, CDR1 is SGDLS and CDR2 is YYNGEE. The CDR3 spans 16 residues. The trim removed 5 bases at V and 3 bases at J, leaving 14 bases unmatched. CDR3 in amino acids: CASSRTGTEIIYEQYF. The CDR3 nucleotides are TGTGCCAGCAGTCGAACCGGGACAGAGATTATCTACGAGCAGTACTTC.

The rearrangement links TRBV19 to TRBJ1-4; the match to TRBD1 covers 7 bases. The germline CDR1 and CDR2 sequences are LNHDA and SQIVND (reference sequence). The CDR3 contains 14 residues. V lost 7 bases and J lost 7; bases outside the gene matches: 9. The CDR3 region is CASNPGQNTEKLFF. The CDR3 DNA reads TGTGCCAGTAACCCGGGACAGAACACTGAAAAACTGTTTTTT.

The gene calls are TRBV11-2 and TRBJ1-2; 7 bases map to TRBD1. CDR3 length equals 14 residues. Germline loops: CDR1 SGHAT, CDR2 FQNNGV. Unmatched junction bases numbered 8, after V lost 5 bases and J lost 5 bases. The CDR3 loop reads CASSHRTGLYGYTF. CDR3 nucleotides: TGTGCCAGCAGCCACAGGACAGGACTTTATGGCTACACCTTC.

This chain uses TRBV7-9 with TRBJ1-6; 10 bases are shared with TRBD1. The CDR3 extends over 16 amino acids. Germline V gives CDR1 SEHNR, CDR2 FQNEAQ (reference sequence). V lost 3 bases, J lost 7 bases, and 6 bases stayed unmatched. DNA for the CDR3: TGTGCCAGCAGCTTGAAGCGGGACAGGGGAAATTCACCCCTCCACTTT. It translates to CASSLKRDRGNSPLHF.

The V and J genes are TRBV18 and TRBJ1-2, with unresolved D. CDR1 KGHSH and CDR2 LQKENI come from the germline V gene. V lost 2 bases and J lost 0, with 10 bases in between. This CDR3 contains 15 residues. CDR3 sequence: CASSPVGRTNYGYTF. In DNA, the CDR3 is TGTGCCAGCTCACCAGTGGGCAGGACTAACTATGGCTACACCTTC.

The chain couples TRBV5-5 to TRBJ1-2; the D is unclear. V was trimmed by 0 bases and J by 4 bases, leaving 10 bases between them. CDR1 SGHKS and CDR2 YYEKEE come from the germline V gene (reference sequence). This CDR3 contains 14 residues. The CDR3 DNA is TGTGCCAGCAGCTTGGTTCAGGTTGGCTATGGCTACACCTTC. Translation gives CASSLVQVGYGYTF.

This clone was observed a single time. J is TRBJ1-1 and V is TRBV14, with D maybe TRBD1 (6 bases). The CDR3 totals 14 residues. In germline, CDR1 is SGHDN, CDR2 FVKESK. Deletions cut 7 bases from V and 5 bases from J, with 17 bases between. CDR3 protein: CASTPVGGATEAFF. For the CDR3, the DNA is TGTGCCAGCACCCCAGTTGGGGGGGCGACTGAAGCTTTCTTT.

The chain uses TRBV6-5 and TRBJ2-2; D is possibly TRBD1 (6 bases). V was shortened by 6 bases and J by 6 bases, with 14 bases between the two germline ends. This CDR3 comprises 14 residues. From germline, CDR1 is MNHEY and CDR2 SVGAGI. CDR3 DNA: TGTGCCAGCAGCCCAGTACAGGGACCCGGGGAGCTGTTTTTT. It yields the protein CASSPVQGPGELFF.

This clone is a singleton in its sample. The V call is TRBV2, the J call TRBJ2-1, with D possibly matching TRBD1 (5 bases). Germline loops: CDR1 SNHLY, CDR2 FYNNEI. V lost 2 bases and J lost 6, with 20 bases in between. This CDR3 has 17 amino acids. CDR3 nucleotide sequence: TGTGCCAGCAGTGAAAGGGGCTTCGCGGTTCACCGCAATGAGCAGTTCTTC. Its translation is CASSERGFAVHRNEQFF.

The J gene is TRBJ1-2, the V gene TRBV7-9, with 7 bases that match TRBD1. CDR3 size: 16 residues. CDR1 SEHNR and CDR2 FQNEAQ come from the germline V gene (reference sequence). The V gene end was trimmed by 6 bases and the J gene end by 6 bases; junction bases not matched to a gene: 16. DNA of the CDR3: TGTGCCAGCAGTCAGGGGGTTTACAGTCGAAAGCATGGCTACACCTTC. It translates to CASSQGVYSRKHGYTF.

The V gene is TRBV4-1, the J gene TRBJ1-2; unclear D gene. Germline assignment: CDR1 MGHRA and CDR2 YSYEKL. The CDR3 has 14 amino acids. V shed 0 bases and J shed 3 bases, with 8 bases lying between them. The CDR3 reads CASSQDGGYYGYTF. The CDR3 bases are TGCGCCAGCAGCCAAGACGGAGGGTACTATGGCTACACCTTC.

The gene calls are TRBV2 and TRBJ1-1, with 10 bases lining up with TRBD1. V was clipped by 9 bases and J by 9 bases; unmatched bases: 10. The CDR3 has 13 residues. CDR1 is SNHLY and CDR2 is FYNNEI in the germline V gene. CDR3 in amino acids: CASQFSDRGQAFF. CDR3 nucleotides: TGTGCCAGTCAGTTCTCCGACAGGGGGCAAGCTTTCTTT.

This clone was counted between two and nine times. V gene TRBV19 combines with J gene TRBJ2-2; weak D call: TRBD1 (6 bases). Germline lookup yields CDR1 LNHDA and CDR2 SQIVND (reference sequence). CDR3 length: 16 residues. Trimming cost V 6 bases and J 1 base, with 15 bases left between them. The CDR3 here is CASRTHTTGNTGELFF. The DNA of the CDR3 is TGTGCCAGTAGGACACATACGACAGGGAACACCGGGGAGCTGTTTTTT.